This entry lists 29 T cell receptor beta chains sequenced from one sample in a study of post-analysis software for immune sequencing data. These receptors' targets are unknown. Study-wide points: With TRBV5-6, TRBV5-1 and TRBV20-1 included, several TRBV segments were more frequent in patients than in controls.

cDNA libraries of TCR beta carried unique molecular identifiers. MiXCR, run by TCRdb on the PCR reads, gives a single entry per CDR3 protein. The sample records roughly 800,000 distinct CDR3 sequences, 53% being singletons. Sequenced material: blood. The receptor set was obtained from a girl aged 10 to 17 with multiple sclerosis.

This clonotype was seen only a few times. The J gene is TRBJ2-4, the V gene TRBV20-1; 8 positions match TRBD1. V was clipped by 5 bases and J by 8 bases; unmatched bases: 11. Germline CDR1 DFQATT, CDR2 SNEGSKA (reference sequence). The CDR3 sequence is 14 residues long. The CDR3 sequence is CSARGTGSLDIQYF. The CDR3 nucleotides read TGCAGTGCTCGTGGGACAGGCTCTCTGGACATTCAGTACTTC.

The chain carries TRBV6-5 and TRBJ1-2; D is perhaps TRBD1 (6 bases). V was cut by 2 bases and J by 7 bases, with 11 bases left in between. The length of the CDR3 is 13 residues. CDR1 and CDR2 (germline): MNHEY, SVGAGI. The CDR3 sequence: CASSYAAGAGYTF. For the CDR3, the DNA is TGTGCCAGCAGTTACGCGGCAGGGGCTGGCTACACCTTC.

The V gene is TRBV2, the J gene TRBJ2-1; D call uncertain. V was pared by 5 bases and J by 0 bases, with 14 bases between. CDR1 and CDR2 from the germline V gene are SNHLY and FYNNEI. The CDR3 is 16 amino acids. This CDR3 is CASSTPDSSSYNEQFF. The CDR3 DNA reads TGTGCCAGCAGTACTCCGGATAGCAGCTCCTACAATGAGCAGTTCTTC.

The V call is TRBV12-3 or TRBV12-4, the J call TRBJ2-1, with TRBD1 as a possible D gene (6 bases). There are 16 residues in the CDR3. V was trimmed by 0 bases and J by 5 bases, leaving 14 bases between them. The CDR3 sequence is CASSLAPQGMHNEQFF. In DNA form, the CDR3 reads TGTGCCAGCAGTTTAGCGCCCCAGGGGATGCACAATGAGCAGTTCTTC.

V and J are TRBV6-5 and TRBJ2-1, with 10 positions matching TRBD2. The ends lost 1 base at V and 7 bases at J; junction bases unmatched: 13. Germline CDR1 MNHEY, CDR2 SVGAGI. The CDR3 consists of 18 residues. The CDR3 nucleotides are TGTGCCAGCAGTTACTGGGGACCGAGCGGGAGGGCCCGGAATGAGCAGTTCTTC. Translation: CASSYWGPSGRARNEQFF.

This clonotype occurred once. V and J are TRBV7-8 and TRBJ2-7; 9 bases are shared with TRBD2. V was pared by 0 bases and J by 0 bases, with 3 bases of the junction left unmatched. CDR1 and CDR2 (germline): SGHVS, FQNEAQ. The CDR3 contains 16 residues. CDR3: CASSLALAGISYEQYF. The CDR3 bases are TGTGCCAGCAGCTTAGCTCTAGCGGGGATCTCCTACGAGCAGTACTTC. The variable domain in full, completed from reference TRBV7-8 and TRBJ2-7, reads GAGVSQSPRYKVAKRGQDVALRCDPISGHVSLFWYQQALGQGPEFLTYFQNEAQLDKSGLPSDRFFAERPEGSVSTLKIQRTQQEDSAVYLCASSLALAGISYEQYFGPGTRLTVT.

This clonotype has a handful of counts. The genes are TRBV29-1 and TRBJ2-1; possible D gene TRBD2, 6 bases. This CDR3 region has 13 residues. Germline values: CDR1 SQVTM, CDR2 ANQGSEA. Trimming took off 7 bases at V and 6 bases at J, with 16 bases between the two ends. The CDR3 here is CSAQVGGPNEQFF. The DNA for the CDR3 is TGCAGCGCGCAGGTGGGAGGTCCCAATGAGCAGTTCTTC.

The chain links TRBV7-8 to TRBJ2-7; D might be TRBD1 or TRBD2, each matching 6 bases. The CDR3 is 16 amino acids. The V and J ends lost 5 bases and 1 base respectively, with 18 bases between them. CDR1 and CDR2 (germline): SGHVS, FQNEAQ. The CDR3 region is CASSRGGTWDSYEQYF. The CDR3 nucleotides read TGTGCCAGCAGCCGAGGGGGGACTTGGGATTCCTACGAGCAGTACTTC.

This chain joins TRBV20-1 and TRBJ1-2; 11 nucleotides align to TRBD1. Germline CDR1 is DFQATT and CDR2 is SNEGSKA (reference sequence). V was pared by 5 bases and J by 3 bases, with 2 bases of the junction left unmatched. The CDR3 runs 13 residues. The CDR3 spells CSAPDRGHYGYTF. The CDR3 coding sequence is TGCAGTGCTCCGGACAGGGGGCACTATGGCTACACCTTC.

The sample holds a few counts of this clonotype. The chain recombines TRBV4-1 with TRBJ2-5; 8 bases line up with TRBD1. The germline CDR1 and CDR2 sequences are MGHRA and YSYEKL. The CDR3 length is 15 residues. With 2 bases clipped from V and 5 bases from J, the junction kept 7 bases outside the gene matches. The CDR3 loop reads CASSQPDRAEETQYF. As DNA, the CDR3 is TGCGCCAGCAGCCAACCGGACAGGGCGGAGGAGACCCAGTACTTC.

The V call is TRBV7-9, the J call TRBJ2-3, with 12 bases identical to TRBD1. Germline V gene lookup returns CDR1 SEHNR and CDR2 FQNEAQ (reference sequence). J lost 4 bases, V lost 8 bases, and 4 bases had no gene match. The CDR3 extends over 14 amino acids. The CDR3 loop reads CASDRDRGPDTQYF. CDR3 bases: TGTGCCAGCGACCGGGACAGGGGGCCAGATACGCAGTATTTT.

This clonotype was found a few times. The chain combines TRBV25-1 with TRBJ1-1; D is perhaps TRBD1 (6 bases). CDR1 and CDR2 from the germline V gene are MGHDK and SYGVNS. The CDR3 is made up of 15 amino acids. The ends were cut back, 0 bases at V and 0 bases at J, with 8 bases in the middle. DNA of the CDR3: TGTGCCAGCAGTGAATACGGGGGCCTGAACACTGAAGCTTTCTTT. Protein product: CASSEYGGLNTEAFF.

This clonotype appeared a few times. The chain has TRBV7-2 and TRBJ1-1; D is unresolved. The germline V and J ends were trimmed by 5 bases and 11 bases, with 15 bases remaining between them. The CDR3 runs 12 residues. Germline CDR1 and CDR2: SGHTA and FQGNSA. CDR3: CASSHIPGEAFF. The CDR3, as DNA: TGTGCCAGCAGCCATATCCCCGGGGAGGCTTTCTTT.

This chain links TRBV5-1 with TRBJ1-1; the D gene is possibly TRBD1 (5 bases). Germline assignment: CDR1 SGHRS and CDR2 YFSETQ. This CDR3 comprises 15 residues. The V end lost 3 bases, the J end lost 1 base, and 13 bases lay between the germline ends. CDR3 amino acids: CASSSEGTPNTEAFF. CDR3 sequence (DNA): TGCGCCAGCAGCTCGGAGGGGACCCCGAACACTGAAGCTTTCTTT. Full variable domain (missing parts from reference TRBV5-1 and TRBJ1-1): KAGVTQTPRYLIKTRGQQVTLSCSPISGHRSVSWYQQTPGQGLQFLFEYFSETQRNKGNFPGRFSGRQFSNSRSEMNVSTLELGDSALYLCASSSEGTPNTEAFFGQGTRLTVV.

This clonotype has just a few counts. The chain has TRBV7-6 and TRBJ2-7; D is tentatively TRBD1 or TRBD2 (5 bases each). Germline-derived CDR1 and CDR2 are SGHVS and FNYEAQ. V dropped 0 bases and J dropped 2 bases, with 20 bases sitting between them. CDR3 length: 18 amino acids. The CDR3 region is CASSLAGDFRDGTYEQYF. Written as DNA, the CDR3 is TGTGCCAGCAGCTTAGCGGGGGATTTCCGGGACGGGACCTACGAGCAGTACTTC.

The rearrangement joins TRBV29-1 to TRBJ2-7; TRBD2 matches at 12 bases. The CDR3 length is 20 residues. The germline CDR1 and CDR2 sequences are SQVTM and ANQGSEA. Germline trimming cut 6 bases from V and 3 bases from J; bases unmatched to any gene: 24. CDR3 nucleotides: TGCAGCGTCACGACTTACCGACTAGCGGGAGAAATCCTGTTGGGCTACGAGCAGTACTTC. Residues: CSVTTYRLAGEILLGYEQYF.

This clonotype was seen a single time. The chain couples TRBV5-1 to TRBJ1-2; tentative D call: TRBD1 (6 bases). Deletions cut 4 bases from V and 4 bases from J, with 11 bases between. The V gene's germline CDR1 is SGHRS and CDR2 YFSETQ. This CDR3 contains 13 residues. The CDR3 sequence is CASSLDSPYGYTF. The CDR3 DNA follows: TGCGCCAGCAGCCTGGACAGTCCCTATGGCTACACCTTC.

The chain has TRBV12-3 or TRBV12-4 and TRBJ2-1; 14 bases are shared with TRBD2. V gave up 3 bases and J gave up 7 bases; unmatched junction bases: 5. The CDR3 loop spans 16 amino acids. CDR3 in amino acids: CASSFPRTSGRNEQFF. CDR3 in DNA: TGTGCCAGCAGTTTCCCCCGGACTAGCGGGAGGAATGAGCAGTTCTTC.

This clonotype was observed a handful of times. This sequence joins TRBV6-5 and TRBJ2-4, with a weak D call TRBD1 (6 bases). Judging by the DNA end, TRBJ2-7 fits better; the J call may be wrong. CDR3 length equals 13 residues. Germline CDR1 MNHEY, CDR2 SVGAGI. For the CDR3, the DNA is TGTGCCAGCAGTTACGGGACAAGGGTCGAGCAGTACTTC. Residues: CASSYGTRVEQYF.

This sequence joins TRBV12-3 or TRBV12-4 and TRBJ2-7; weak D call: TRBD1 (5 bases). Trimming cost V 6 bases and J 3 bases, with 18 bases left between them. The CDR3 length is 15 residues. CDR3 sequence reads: CASSQQDPLGYEQYF. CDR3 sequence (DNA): TGTGCCAGCAGCCAACAGGATCCCTTAGGCTACGAGCAGTACTTC.

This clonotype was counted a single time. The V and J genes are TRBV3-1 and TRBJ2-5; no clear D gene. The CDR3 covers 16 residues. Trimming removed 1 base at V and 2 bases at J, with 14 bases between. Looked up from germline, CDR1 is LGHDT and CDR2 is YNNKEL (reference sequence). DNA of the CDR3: TGTGCCAGCAGCCAAGGAGAAGGTGTGAAGCAAGAGACCCAGTACTTC. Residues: CASSQGEGVKQETQYF.

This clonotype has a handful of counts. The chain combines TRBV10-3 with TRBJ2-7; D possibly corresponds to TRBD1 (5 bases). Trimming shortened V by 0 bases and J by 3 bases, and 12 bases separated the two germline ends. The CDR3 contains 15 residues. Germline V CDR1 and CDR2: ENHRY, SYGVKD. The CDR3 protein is CAISESAGLNYEQYF. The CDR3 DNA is TGTGCCATCAGTGAGTCGGCAGGGCTGAACTACGAGCAGTACTTC.

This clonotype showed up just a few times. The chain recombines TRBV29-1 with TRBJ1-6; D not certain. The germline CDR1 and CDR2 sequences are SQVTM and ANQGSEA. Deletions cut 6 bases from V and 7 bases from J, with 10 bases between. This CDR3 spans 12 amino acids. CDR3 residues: CSVQKGNSPLHF. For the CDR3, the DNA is TGCAGCGTCCAGAAAGGGAATTCACCCCTCCACTTT.

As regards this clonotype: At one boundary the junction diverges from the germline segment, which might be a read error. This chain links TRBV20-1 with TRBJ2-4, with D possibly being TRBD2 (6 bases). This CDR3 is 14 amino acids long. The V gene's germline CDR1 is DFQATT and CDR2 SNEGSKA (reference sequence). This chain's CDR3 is CSASRRGAKNTQYF. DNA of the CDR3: TGCAGTGCCTCAAGGCGGGGAGCCAAAAACACTCAGTACTTC.

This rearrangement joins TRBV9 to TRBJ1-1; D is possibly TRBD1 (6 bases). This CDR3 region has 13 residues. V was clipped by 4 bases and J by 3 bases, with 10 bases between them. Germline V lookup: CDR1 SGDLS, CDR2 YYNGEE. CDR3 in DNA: TGTGCCAGCAGCTCAGGGGCGGACACTGAAGCTTTCTTT. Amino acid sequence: CASSSGADTEAFF.

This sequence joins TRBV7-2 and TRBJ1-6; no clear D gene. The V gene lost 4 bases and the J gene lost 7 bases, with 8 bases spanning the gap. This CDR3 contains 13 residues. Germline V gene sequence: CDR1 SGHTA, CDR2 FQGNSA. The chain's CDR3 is CASSSSPNSPLHF. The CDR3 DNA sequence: TGTGCCAGCAGCTCGTCACCGAATTCACCCCTCCACTTT.

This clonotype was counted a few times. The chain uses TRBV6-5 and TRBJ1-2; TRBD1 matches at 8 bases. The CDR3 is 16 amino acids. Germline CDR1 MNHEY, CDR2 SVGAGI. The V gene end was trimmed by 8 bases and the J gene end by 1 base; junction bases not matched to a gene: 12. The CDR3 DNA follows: TGTGCCAGCGGAACAACAGGGGGTGCCGATAACTATGGCTACACCTTC. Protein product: CASGTTGGADNYGYTF.

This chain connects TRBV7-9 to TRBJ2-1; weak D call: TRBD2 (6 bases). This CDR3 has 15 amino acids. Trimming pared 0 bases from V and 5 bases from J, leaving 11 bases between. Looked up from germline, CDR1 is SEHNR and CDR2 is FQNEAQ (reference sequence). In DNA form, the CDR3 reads TGTGCCAGCAGCTTAGCCGGGACTCCTCACAATGAGCAGTTCTTC. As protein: CASSLAGTPHNEQFF.

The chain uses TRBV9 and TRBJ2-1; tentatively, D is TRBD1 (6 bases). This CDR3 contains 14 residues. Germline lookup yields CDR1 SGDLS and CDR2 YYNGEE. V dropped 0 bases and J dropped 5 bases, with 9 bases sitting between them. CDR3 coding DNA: TGTGCCAGCAGCGTAGATCGGACAGACAATGAGCAGTTCTTC. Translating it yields CASSVDRTDNEQFF. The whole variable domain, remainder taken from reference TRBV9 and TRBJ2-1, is DSGVTQTPKHLITATGQRVTLRCSPRSGDLSVYWYQQSLDQGLQFLIQYYNGEERAKGNILERFSAQQFPDLHSELNLSSLELGDSALYFCASSVDRTDNEQFFGPGTRLTVL.